Listed here are 5 T cell receptor beta chains from one sample, sequenced in a study of T cells in Graves' hyperthyroidism and ophthalmopathy. Template material for amplifying TCR beta CDR3 regions consisted of RNA transcripts. TCR CDR3 regions were first amplified by RT-PCR with HTBI primers. In TCRdb, the multiplex PCR reads were re-called with MiXCR into one record per CDR3 protein. The top ten hold around an eighth of the sample, which has 620,000 or so distinct CDR3 sequences, roughly 15% seen once. Sequencing was done on a sample of blood. Source of these receptors: a woman aged 50 to 65 with Graves' ophthalmopathy.

This chain uses TRBV4-1 with TRBJ1-5, with 7 bases aligning to TRBD1. The germline gives CDR1 MGHRA, CDR2 YSYEKL. The length of the CDR3 is 15 residues. V was pared by 4 bases and J by 5 bases, with 8 bases of the junction left unmatched. CDR3 protein: CASSRLQGRDQPQHF. CDR3 nucleotide sequence: TGCGCCAGCAGCCGATTACAGGGGAGGGATCAGCCCCAGCATTTT.

The genes are TRBV20-1 and TRBJ2-1; possibly TRBD1 or TRBD2 for D (6 bases each). Germline loops: CDR1 DFQATT, CDR2 SNEGSKA (reference sequence). Deletions cut 0 bases from V and 3 bases from J, with 21 bases between. The CDR3 spans 18 residues. The CDR3 is CSARDSGEEGEDYNEQFF. Written as DNA, the CDR3 is TGCAGTGCTAGAGATTCGGGGGAGGAGGGGGAGGACTACAATGAGCAGTTCTTC.

This clonotype was seen many times. The rearrangement uses TRBV11-3 and TRBJ1-1; D is uncertain. Trimming took 6 bases from V and 5 from J, leaving 10 bases between them. The length of the CDR3 is 12 residues. Germline CDR1 is SGHNT and CDR2 is YENEEA. The CDR3 DNA is TGTGCCAGCAGAAGAGGACGGACTGAAGCTTTCTTT. This gives the protein CASRRGRTEAFF.

This clonotype was observed at least ten times. This rearrangement joins TRBV30 to TRBJ1-1, with TRBD1 as a possible D gene (6 bases). The germline V and J ends were trimmed by 5 bases and 1 base, with 11 bases remaining between them. The CDR3 length is 13 residues. Germline CDR1 is GTSNPN and CDR2 is SVGIG (reference sequence). CDR3 loop: CAWGTTTNTEAFF. The DNA of the CDR3 is TGTGCCTGGGGGACAACGACGAACACTGAAGCTTTCTTT.

The table lists this clonotype with many counts. The chain combines TRBV12-3 or TRBV12-4 with TRBJ2-7, with TRBD1 matching over 8 bases. The V gene end was trimmed by 6 bases and the J gene end by 2 bases; junction bases not matched to a gene: 6. This CDR3 region has 14 residues. The CDR3 loop is CASSSDRVTYEQYF. CDR3 bases: TGTGCCAGCAGCTCGGACAGGGTAACCTACGAGCAGTACTTC.